The clone carrying this T cell receptor (beta chain) was seen repeatedly, ten times or more. Its specificity is not known. As for time point: newly diagnosed GD, antithyroid drugs for less than 3 months. RNA from PBMCs was the source of the TCR library. For TCR beta, libraries came from iRepertoire HTBI primers and Arm-PCR of CDR3 regions. From the multiplex PCR reads, TCRdb called clonotypes with MiXCR, one entry per CDR3 protein. Counted here are around 500,000 distinct CDR3 sequences, about 15% occurring once; the ten biggest clones make up 25%. The record originates from a study of regulatory T cells in long-lasting Graves disease. Findings and limits, study-wide: Clonotypes that were public and shared totalled around 2,700 in persistent patients versus roughly 1,000 in new patients.

The V and J ends lost 0 bases and 0 bases respectively, with 6 bases between them. Germline loops: CDR1 SGHAT, CDR2 FQNNGV. This CDR3 contains 15 residues. Separately, the same data were catalogued under a study of T cells in Graves' hyperthyroidism and ophthalmopathy. That paper states: Graves' hyperthyroidism was deemed stable absent ophthalmopathy progression within 18 months.

Material: peripheral blood mononuclear cells (PBMCs), obtained at new diagnosis, from a patient treated with antithyroid drugs. J is TRBJ2-1 and V is TRBV11-2; D unclear. This TCR derives from a woman between 40 and 65 years old with Graves disease. The CDR3 coding sequence is TGTGCCAGCAGCTTAGATGTGGGCTCCTACAATGAGCAGTTCTTC. This codes for CASSLDVGSYNEQFF.